These 20 T cell receptor beta chains were all obtained from the same sample, sequenced in a study of cytomegalovirus exposure and HLA in healthy donors. The PCR ran on 60 Vbeta and 13 Jbeta primers. Using immunoSEQ multiplex PCR, the repertoire was profiled, and TCRdb retains in-frame clones only, with some absent. Among more than 65,000 clones, around 76% were seen once, and the ten largest hold 5.5% to 7%. What was sequenced was PBMCs. These receptors all come from a young man in good health and CMV-seropositive.

The chain is built from TRBV6-5 and TRBJ1-1; D is undetermined. V lost 6 bases, J lost 5 bases, and 13 bases lay in between. The germline V gene has CDR1 MNHEY and CDR2 SVGAGI. This CDR3 has 13 amino acids. CDR3 loop: CASRSPSGTEAFF. CDR3 sequence (DNA): TGTGCCAGCAGATCCCCATCGGGGACTGAAGCTTTCTTT.

V and J are TRBV18 and TRBJ2-7, with D perhaps TRBD2 (5 bases). Germline CDR1 KGHSH, CDR2 LQKENI. Between the trimmed V and J ends, which lost 1 base and 7 bases, there was a span of 14 bases. The CDR3 covers 14 residues. The CDR3 reads CASSPHRELGEQYF. The CDR3 DNA sequence: TGTGCCAGCTCACCACACCGGGAATTAGGGGAGCAGTACTTC. The full variable domain, rest sourced from reference TRBV18 and TRBJ2-7, is NAGVMQNPRHLVRRRGQEARLRCSPMKGHSHVYWYRQLPEEGLKFMVYLQKENIIDESGMPKERFSAEFPKEGPSILRIQQVVRGDSAAYFCASSPHRELGEQYFGPGTRLTVT.

The V call is TRBV5-1, the J call TRBJ1-4; perhaps TRBD1 as D (5 bases). This CDR3 has 17 amino acids. Trimming left V 5 bases short and J 0 bases short, with 17 bases between. Per the germline V gene, CDR1 is SGHRS and CDR2 is YFSETQ. Here the CDR3 DNA reads TGCGCCAGCAGGGGGGGGGTTGGATCCGCAACTAATGAAAAACTGTTTTTT. This codes for CASRGGVGSATNEKLFF.

This clone has a handful of counts. The J gene is TRBJ2-3, the V gene TRBV28; a possible D gene is TRBD2 (6 bases). V lost 7 bases and J lost 2, with 22 bases in between. CDR1 is MDHEN and CDR2 is SYDVKM in the germline V gene. CDR3 length: 17 amino acids. In DNA form, the CDR3 reads TGTGCCAGCATTGCCTCGGGGGTGGGCCGAGCCACAGATACGCAGTATTTT. It specifies CASIASGVGRATDTQYF. Based on the CDR3 plus reference TRBV28 and TRBJ2-3, the full variable domain is DVKVTQSSRYLVKRTGEKVFLECVQDMDHENMFWYRQDPGLGLRLIYFSYDVKMKEKGDIPEGYSVSREKKERFSLILESASTNQTSMYLCASIASGVGRATDTQYFGPGTRLTVL.

J is TRBJ2-2 and V is TRBV6-5; a possible D gene is TRBD2 (5 bases). Per germline, CDR1 MNHEY and CDR2 SVGAGI. The V end was cut by 10 bases, the J end by 3 bases, with 18 bases between. The CDR3 is made up of 15 amino acids. CDR3 coding DNA: TGTGCCACCCACAGAGGGCTCTTCTACACCGGGGAGCTGTTTTTT. It yields the protein CATHRGLFYTGELFF.

This clone was seen just once. The chain combines TRBV14 with TRBJ2-7; 7 bases fit TRBD1. V dropped 4 bases and J dropped 6; count of bases not matched to a gene: 3. Germline CDR1 and CDR2: SGHDN and FVKESK. CDR3 length: 12 residues. CDR3 in amino acids: CASSLGTAEQYF. The CDR3 bases are TGTGCCAGCAGCCTAGGGACAGCCGAGCAGTACTTC.

The genes are TRBV20-1 and TRBJ2-7; D unclear. With 1 base removed from V and 6 bases from J, the gap between germline ends came to 7 bases. Germline V gene data show CDR1 as DFQATT and CDR2 as SNEGSKA (reference sequence). This CDR3 spans 11 amino acids. The CDR3 sequence: CSARVSSEQYF. The CDR3 bases are TGCAGTGCTAGAGTTAGCAGCGAGCAGTACTTC.

The rearrangement uses TRBV5-6 and TRBJ1-1; D not resolved. Trimming cost V 4 bases and J 4 bases, with 8 bases left between them. The germline CDR1 and CDR2 sequences are SGHDT and YYEEEE. This CDR3 region has 12 residues. CDR3 loop: CASSLQFTEAFF. Here the CDR3 DNA reads TGTGCCAGCAGCCTCCAGTTCACTGAAGCTTTCTTT.

This clone came up once. V is TRBV5-1 and J is TRBJ2-3; D may be TRBD2 (5 bases). The germline V gene has CDR1 SGHRS and CDR2 YFSETQ. This CDR3 contains 14 residues. The ends were cut back, 2 bases at V and 4 bases at J, with 11 bases in the middle. The CDR3 sequence: CASSFVASPDTQYF. In nucleotides, the CDR3 is TGCGCCAGCAGCTTCGTAGCGAGTCCAGATACGCAGTATTTT.

The table lists this clone with a count of one. This chain connects TRBV6-5 to TRBJ1-1; TRBD1 aligns across 8 bases. CDR1 is MNHEY and CDR2 is SVGAGI in the germline V gene. The CDR3 consists of 16 residues. Germline trimming cut 2 bases from V and 4 bases from J; bases unmatched to any gene: 9. The CDR3 DNA reads as TGTGCCAGCAGTTACCCGCAGGGGGCAGGGGGCACTGAAGCTTTCTTT. Translation gives CASSYPQGAGGTEAFF.

This rearrangement joins TRBV4-1 to TRBJ2-3; tentatively, D is TRBD1 (5 bases). This CDR3 comprises 17 residues. Germline CDR1 reads MGHRA; CDR2 reads YSYEKL. Trimming cost V 4 bases and J 4 bases, with 21 bases left between them. CDR3 residues: CASSRKNPRVSADTQYF. Here the CDR3 DNA reads TGCGCCAGCAGCCGGAAGAATCCCAGGGTATCTGCAGATACGCAGTATTTT.

The genes are TRBV2 and TRBJ2-5, with 9 bases aligning to TRBD2. V shed 8 bases and J 5 bases; nucleotides not matched to a gene: 9. CDR3 length: 14 amino acids. Germline values: CDR1 SNHLY, CDR2 FYNNEI. The CDR3 is CASRNLAGLETQYF. The CDR3 region has the DNA TGTGCCAGCCGGAACCTAGCGGGATTGGAGACCCAGTACTTC.

This clone was detected once. The chain carries TRBV14 and TRBJ2-2, with a possible D match to TRBD1 (5 bases). V dropped 1 base and J dropped 1 base, with 10 bases sitting between them. This CDR3 has 16 amino acids. Germline V CDR1 and CDR2: SGHDN, FVKESK. CDR3 DNA: TGTGCCAGCAGCCAAGCGAGACAGATGAACACCGGGGAGCTGTTTTTT. It specifies CASSQARQMNTGELFF. Looking up the rest from reference TRBV14 and TRBJ2-2 gives the full variable domain: EAGVTQFPSHSVIEKGQTVTLRCDPISGHDNLYWYRRVMGKEIKFLLHFVKESKQDESGMPNNRFLAERTGGTYSTLKVQPAELEDSGVYFCASSQARQMNTGELFFGEGSRLTVL.

This clone came up once. This sequence joins TRBV9 and TRBJ1-5; weak D call: TRBD1 (5 bases). Per germline, CDR1 SGDLS and CDR2 YYNGEE. The CDR3 runs to 15 residues. Deletions cut 0 bases from V and 2 bases from J, with 9 bases between. DNA for the CDR3: TGTGCCAGCAGCGTAGACGGAGGGGGCAATCAGCCCCAGCATTTT. Residues: CASSVDGGGNQPQHF.

A remark on this clone: The same CDR3 also results from other DNA sequences found in this sample. The genes are TRBV5-4 and TRBJ1-5; no firm D call. Germline-derived CDR1 and CDR2 are SGHNT and YYREEE (reference sequence). V dropped 0 bases and J dropped 4 bases, with 5 bases sitting between them. CDR3 length: 13 amino acids. CDR3 loop: CASSLAGNQPQHF. The CDR3 region has the DNA TGTGCCAGCAGCTTGGCCGGTAATCAGCCCCAGCATTTT.

The chain is built from TRBV7-8 and TRBJ1-5, with a tentative D call TRBD1 (5 bases). Germline values: CDR1 SGHVS, CDR2 FQNEAQ. This CDR3 is 15 amino acids long. Trimming took off 5 bases at V and 7 bases at J, with 18 bases between the two ends. CDR3 sequence reads: CASSNRTPRGQPQHF. The CDR3 DNA reads TGTGCCAGCAGCAACCGGACACCCAGAGGACAGCCCCAGCATTTT.

The chain recombines TRBV9 with TRBJ2-7; weak D call: TRBD2 (6 bases). CDR1 SGDLS and CDR2 YYNGEE come from the germline V gene. The CDR3 has 15 amino acids. Trimming pared 0 bases from V and 2 bases from J, leaving 12 bases between. CDR3: CASSVGWTTPYEQYF. The CDR3 region has the DNA TGTGCCAGCAGCGTAGGTTGGACTACCCCCTACGAGCAGTACTTC.

CDR3 in DNA: TGTGCCAGCTCGTTCGCAGGGGGCACAGATACGCAGTATTTT. Translated, it gives CASSFAGGTDTQYF. The rearrangement joins TRBV13 to TRBJ2-3; TRBD1 might be the D (6 bases). V was shortened by 8 bases and J by 1 base, with 13 bases between the two germline ends. The CDR3 consists of 14 residues. Germline-derived CDR1 and CDR2 are PRHDT and FYEKMQ (reference sequence).

The genes are TRBV6-5 and TRBJ1-4; 7 nucleotides agree with TRBD1. The CDR3 has 15 amino acids. CDR1 and CDR2 (germline): MNHEY, SVGAGI. The J segment lost 10 bases and the V segment lost 2 bases, leaving 10 bases of the junction unmatched. The CDR3 here is CASSYRDRWGAKLFF. In DNA form, the CDR3 reads TGTGCCAGCAGTTACAGGGACAGATGGGGAGCAAAACTGTTTTTT.

The chain carries TRBV4-1 and TRBJ2-1; TRBD2 agrees at 11 bases. The germline gives CDR1 MGHRA, CDR2 YSYEKL. V shed 4 bases and J 5 bases; nucleotides not matched to a gene: 10. The CDR3 extends over 17 amino acids. CDR3 protein: CASSPLPIAGGNNEQFF. The CDR3 bases are TGCGCCAGCAGCCCGCTGCCGATAGCGGGAGGGAACAATGAGCAGTTCTTC.